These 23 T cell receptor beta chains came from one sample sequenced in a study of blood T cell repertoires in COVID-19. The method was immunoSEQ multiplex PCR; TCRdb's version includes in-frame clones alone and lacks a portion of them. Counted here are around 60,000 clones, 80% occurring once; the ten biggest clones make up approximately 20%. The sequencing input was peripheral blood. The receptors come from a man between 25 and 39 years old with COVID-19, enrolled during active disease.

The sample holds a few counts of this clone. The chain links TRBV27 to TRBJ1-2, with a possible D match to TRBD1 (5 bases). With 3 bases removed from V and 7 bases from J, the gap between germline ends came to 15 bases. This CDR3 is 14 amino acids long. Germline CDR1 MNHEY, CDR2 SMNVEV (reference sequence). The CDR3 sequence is CASSFHSEGAGYTF. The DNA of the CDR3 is TGTGCCAGCAGTTTCCACAGCGAAGGGGCTGGCTACACCTTC.

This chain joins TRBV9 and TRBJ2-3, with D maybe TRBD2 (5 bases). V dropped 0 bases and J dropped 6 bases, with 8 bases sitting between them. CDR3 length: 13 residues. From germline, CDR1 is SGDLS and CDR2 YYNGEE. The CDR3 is CASSVGASDTQYF. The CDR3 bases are TGTGCCAGCAGCGTAGGGGCTAGCGATACGCAGTATTTT.

This CDR3 reads CASSLIPVGNSPLHF. As DNA, the CDR3 is TGTGCCAGCAGCTTAATCCCAGTTGGTAATTCACCCCTCCACTTT. The gene calls are TRBV7-9 and TRBJ1-6; no firm D call. CDR3 length equals 15 residues. Germline V gene lookup returns CDR1 SEHNR and CDR2 FQNEAQ (reference sequence). V lost 2 bases and J lost 6, with 11 bases in between.

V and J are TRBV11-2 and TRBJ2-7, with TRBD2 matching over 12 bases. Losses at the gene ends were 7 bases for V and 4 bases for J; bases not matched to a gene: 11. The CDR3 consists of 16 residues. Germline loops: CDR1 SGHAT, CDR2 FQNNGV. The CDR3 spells CASTYGTSGRTYEQYF. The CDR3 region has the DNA TGTGCCAGCACCTATGGCACTAGCGGGAGGACTTACGAGCAGTACTTC.

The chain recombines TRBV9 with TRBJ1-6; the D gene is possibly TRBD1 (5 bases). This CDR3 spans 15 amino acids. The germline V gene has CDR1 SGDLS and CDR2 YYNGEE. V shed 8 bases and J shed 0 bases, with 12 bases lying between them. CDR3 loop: CASSGGSSYNSPLHF. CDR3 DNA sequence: TGTGCCAGTTCCGGGGGGAGCTCCTATAATTCACCCCTCCACTTT.

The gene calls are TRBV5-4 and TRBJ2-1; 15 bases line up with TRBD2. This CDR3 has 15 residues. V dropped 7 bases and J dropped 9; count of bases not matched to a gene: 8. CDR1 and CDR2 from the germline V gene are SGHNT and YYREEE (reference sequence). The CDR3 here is CASRQGLAGGSEQFF. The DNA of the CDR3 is TGTGCCAGCCGGCAGGGACTAGCGGGAGGAAGTGAGCAGTTCTTC.

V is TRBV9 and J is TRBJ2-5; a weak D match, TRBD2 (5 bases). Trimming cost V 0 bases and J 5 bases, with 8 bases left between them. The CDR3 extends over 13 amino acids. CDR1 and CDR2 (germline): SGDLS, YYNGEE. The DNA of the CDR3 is TGTGCCAGCAGCGTAGGCGGCGGGGAGACCCAGTACTTC. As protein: CASSVGGGETQYF.

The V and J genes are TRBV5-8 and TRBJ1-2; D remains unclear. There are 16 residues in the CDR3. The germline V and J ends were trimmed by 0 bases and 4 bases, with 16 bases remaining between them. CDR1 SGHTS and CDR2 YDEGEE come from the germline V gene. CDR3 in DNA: TGTGCCAGCAGCTTGGAGGAGGCTAGGCGGAGCTATGGCTACACCTTC. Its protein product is CASSLEEARRSYGYTF. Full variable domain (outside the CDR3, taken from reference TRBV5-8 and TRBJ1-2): EAGVTQSPTHLIKTRGQQATLRCSPISGHTSVYWYQQALGLGLQFLLWYDEGEERNRGNFPPRFSGRQFPNYSSELNVNALELEDSALYLCASSLEEARRSYGYTFGSGTRLTVV.

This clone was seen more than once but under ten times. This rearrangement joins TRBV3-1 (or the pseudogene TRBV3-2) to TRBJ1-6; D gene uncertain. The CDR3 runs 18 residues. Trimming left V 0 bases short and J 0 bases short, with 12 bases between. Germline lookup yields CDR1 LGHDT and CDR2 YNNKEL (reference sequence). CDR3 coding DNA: TGTGCCAGCAGCCAAGATTCGGGGTCGGGCTCCTATAATTCACCCCTCCACTTT. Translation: CASSQDSGSGSYNSPLHF.

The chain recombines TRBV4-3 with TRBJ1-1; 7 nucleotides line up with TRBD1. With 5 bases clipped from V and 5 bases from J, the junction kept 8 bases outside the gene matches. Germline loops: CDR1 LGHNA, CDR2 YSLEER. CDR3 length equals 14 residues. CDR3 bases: TGCGCCAGCAGCTACGGGACAGTGGAAACTGAAGCTTTCTTT. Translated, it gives CASSYGTVETEAFF.

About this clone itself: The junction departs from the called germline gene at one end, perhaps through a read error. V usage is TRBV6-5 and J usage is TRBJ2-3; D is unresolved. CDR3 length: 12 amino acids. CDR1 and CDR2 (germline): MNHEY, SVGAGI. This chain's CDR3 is CASSPGTDTQYF. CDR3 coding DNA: TGTGCCAGCAGCCCAGGCACGGATACGCAGTATTTT.

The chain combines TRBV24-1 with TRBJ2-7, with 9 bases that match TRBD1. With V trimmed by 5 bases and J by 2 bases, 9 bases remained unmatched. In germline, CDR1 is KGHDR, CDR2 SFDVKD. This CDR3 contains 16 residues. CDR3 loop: CATSARGTGRTYEQYF. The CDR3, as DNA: TGTGCCACCAGTGCTAGGGGGACAGGGAGGACCTACGAGCAGTACTTC.

The CDR3 loop reads CASSYEGQEETQYF. The DNA for the CDR3 is TGTGCCAGCAGTTACGAGGGACAGGAAGAGACCCAGTACTTC. V is TRBV6-6 and J is TRBJ2-5, with TRBD1 matching over 8 bases. Germline V lookup: CDR1 MNHNY, CDR2 SVGAGI (reference sequence). The CDR3 covers 14 residues. Trimming at V came to 2 bases and at J to 3 bases, leaving 2 bases not matched to a gene.

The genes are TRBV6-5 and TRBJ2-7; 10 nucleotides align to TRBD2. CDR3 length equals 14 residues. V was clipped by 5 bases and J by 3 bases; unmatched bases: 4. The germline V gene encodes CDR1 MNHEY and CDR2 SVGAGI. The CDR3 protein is CASSKRLAGYEQYF. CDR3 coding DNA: TGTGCCAGCAGTAAGAGACTAGCGGGCTACGAGCAGTACTTC.

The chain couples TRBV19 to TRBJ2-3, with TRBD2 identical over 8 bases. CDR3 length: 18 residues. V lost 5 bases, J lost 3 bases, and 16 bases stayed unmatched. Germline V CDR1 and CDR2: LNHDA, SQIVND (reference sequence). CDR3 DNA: TGTGCCAGTAGTTCCCCCGTACTAGCGGAAGCTAGGACAGATACGCAGTATTTT. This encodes CASSSPVLAEARTDTQYF. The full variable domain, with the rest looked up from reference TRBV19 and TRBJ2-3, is DGGITQSPKYLFRKEGQNVTLSCEQNLNHDAMYWYRQDPGQGLRLIYYSQIVNDFQKGDIAEGYSVSREKKESFPLTVTSAQKNPTAFYLCASSSPVLAEARTDTQYFGPGTRLTVL.

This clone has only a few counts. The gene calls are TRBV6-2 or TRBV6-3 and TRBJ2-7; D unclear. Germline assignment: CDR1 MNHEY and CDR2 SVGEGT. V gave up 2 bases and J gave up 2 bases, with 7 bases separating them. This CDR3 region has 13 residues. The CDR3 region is CASSYVPTYEQYF. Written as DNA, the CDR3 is TGTGCCAGCAGTTACGTTCCCACCTACGAGCAGTACTTC.

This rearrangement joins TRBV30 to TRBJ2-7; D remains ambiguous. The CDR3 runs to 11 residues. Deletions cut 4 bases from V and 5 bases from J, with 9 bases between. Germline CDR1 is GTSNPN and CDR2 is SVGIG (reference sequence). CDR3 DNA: TGTGCCTGGATCCATACAAACGAGCAGTACTTC. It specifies CAWIHTNEQYF. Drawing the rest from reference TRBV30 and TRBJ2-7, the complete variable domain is SQTIHQWPATLVQPVGSPLSLECTVEGTSNPNLYWYRQAAGRGLQLLFYSVGIGQISSEVPQNLSASRPQDRQFILSSKKLLLSDSGFYLCAWIHTNEQYFGPGTRLTVT.

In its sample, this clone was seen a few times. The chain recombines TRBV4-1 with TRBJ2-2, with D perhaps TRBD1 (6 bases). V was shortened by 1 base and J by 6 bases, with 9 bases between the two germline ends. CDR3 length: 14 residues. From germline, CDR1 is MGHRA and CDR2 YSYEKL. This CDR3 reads CASSQVAGAGELFF. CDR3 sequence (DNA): TGCGCCAGCAGCCAAGTGGCAGGGGCCGGGGAGCTGTTTTTT.

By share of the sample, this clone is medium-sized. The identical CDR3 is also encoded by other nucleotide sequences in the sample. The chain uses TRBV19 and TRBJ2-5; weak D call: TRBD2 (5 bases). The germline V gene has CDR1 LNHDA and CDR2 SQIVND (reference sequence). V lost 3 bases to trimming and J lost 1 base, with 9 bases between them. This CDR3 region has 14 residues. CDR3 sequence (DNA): TGTGCCAGTAGTATCGGCGGGTCCCAAGAGACCCAGTACTTC. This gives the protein CASSIGGSQETQYF. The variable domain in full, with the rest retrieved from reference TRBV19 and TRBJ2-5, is DGGITQSPKYLFRKEGQNVTLSCEQNLNHDAMYWYRQDPGQGLRLIYYSQIVNDFQKGDIAEGYSVSREKKESFPLTVTSAQKNPTAFYLCASSIGGSQETQYFGPGTRLLVL.

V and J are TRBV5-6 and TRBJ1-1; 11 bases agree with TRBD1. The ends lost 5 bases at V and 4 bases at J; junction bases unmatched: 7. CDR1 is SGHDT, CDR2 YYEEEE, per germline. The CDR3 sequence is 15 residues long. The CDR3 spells CASSPRDRGATEAFF. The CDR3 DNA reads TGTGCCAGCAGTCCCCGGGACAGGGGGGCCACTGAAGCTTTCTTT.

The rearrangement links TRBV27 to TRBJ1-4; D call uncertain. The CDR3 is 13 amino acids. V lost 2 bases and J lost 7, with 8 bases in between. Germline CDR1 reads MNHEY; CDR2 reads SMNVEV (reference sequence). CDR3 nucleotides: TGTGCCAGCAGTTTAGGTCGGGGTGAAAAACTGTTTTTT. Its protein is CASSLGRGEKLFF. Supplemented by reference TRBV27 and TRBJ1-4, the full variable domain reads EAQVTQNPRYLITVTGKKLTVTCSQNMNHEYMSWYRQDPGLGLRQIYYSMNVEVTDKGDVPEGYKVSRKEKRNFPLILESPSPNQTSLYFCASSLGRGEKLFFGSGTQLSVL.

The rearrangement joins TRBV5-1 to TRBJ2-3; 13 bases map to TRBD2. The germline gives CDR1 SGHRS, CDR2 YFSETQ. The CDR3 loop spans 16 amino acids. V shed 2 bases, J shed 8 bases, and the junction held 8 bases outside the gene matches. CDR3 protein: CASSFLLAGGLSTQYF. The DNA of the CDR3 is TGCGCCAGCAGCTTTTTACTAGCGGGGGGGCTAAGTACGCAGTATTTT.

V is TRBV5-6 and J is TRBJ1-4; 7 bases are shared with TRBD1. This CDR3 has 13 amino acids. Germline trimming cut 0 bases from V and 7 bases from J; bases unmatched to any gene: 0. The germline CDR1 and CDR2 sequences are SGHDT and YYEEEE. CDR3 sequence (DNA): TGTGCCAGCAGCTTGGCAGGGGGTGAAAAACTGTTTTTT. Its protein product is CASSLAGGEKLFF.